The 29 T cell receptor beta chains presented below share a single source sample, sequenced in a study of T-cell memory formation after mild COVID-19. TCRdb itself ran the 5' RACE reads through MiXCR, one entry per CDR3 protein. Of some 250,000 distinct CDR3 sequences detected, roughly 17% appear once; the ten largest clones hold 20% to 25%. The sequencing input was PBMCs or a T cell subset sorted from them (not recorded which). The receptors stem from a man younger than 30 who had mild COVID-19 (a few samples of this study predate the infection). Cell type and time point are not known.

This clonotype was found a few times. The genes are TRBV7-3 and TRBJ1-1, with 8 bases aligning to TRBD1. Germline assignment: CDR1 SGHTA and CDR2 FQGTGA. CDR3 length: 13 residues. J lost 4 bases, V lost 5 bases, and 3 bases had no gene match. The CDR3 loop is CASSIGQGTEAFF. The CDR3 coding sequence is TGTGCCAGCAGCATAGGACAGGGCACTGAAGCTTTCTTT.

This clonotype was observed a few times. The V gene is TRBV5-1, the J gene TRBJ2-5; 7 bases are a match to TRBD2. The V gene end was trimmed by 4 bases and the J gene end by 4 bases; junction bases not matched to a gene: 7. Germline-derived CDR1 and CDR2 are SGHRS and YFSETQ. The CDR3 extends over 14 amino acids. In nucleotides, the CDR3 is TGCGCCAGCAGCGACCCGGCTAGCGGAGAGACCCAGTACTTC. Translated: CASSDPASGETQYF.

CDR3 coding DNA: TGTGCCAGCAGCCAAGGTGGGGGGACGGGCTACACCTTC. This codes for CASSQGGGTGYTF. This sequence joins TRBV3-1 and TRBJ1-2, with D perhaps matching TRBD1 (5 bases). Trimming removed 1 base at V and 8 bases at J, with 11 bases between. Germline V lookup: CDR1 LGHDT, CDR2 YNNKEL (reference sequence). The CDR3 has 13 amino acids.

This clonotype showed up just a few times. The chain combines TRBV7-9 with TRBJ1-1; D is perhaps TRBD1 (6 bases). Germline lookup yields CDR1 SEHNR and CDR2 FQNEAQ (reference sequence). The CDR3 runs to 14 residues. Deletions cut 3 bases from V and 1 base from J, with 9 bases between. The CDR3 DNA is TGTGCCAGCAGCTTCTGGACAGAGAACACTGAAGCTTTCTTT. Encoded protein: CASSFWTENTEAFF.

The chain joins TRBV12-3 or TRBV12-4 to TRBJ2-5; a possible D gene is TRBD2 (6 bases). Trimming removed 6 bases from V and 1 base from J, with 18 bases in between. CDR3 size: 16 residues. The CDR3 region has the DNA TGTGCCAGCAGCCCCGGGGTAGCGGCAACCCAAGAGACCCAGTACTTC. It is translated as CASSPGVAATQETQYF.

The chain joins TRBV4-1 to TRBJ1-1; no reliable D call. The length of the CDR3 is 13 residues. The V and J ends lost 2 bases and 0 bases respectively, with 4 bases between them. Germline V lookup: CDR1 MGHRA, CDR2 YSYEKL. The CDR3: CASSQRMNTEAFF. The CDR3 nucleotides read TGCGCCAGCAGCCAACGAATGAACACTGAAGCTTTCTTT.

The rearrangement uses TRBV12-3 or TRBV12-4 and TRBJ1-1; tentatively, D is TRBD1 (6 bases). V lost 7 bases, J lost 8 bases, and 11 bases lay in between. The CDR3 runs to 11 residues. The CDR3 protein is CASTQDREAFF. The DNA of the CDR3 is TGTGCCAGCACCCAGGACAGAGAAGCTTTCTTT.

The CDR3 DNA follows: TGTGCCAGCAGCCCCTGGGGGACGAACACTGAAGCTTTCTTT. Its translation is CASSPWGTNTEAFF. The rearrangement joins TRBV14 to TRBJ1-1; perhaps TRBD1 as D (5 bases). CDR1 and CDR2 from the germline V gene are SGHDN and FVKESK. V shed 4 bases and J shed 1 base, with 10 bases lying between them. The CDR3 extends over 14 amino acids. Combining the CDR3 with reference TRBV14 and TRBJ1-1 gives the whole variable domain EAGVTQFPSHSVIEKGQTVTLRCDPISGHDNLYWYRRVMGKEIKFLLHFVKESKQDESGMPNNRFLAERTGGTYSTLKVQPAELEDSGVYFCASSPWGTNTEAFFGQGTRLTVV.

V gene TRBV4-3 combines with J gene TRBJ1-1; D not certain. Germline V gives CDR1 LGHNA, CDR2 YSLEER. Trimming pared 0 bases from V and 1 base from J, leaving 9 bases between. The CDR3 sequence is 15 residues long. As DNA, the CDR3 is TGCGCCAGCAGCCAAGATAGAGGGCGGAACACTGAAGCTTTCTTT. Its translation: CASSQDRGRNTEAFF.

As regards this clonotype: This may come from a read error, since a much larger clone is one base off. The CDR3 reads CASSFDTGELFF. As DNA, the CDR3 is TGTGCCAGCAGCTTTGACACCGGGGAGCTGTTTTTT. The chain combines TRBV7-3 with TRBJ2-2; no definite D call. Germline lookup yields CDR1 SGHTA and CDR2 FQGTGA. CDR3 length equals 12 residues. V was pared by 3 bases and J by 3 bases, with 2 bases between.

The V call is TRBV12-3 or TRBV12-4, the J call TRBJ2-1, with D possibly matching TRBD1 (5 bases). The CDR3 runs to 13 residues. Between the trimmed V and J ends, which lost 7 bases and 4 bases, there was a span of 11 bases. CDR3: CASTIGHYNEQFF. CDR3 bases: TGTGCCAGCACCATCGGACATTACAATGAGCAGTTCTTC.

The chain employs TRBV4-1 and TRBJ2-1; TRBD2 aligns across 10 bases. With 4 bases clipped from V and 4 bases from J, the junction kept 1 base outside the gene matches. Germline V gene data show CDR1 as MGHRA and CDR2 as YSYEKL. The CDR3 contains 14 residues. The CDR3 reads CASSPAGGYNEQFF. The CDR3 DNA is TGCGCCAGCAGCCCAGCGGGGGGGTACAATGAGCAGTTCTTC.

In this sample, this clonotype turned up a few times. The J gene is TRBJ2-3, the V gene TRBV11-2; D is ambiguous. The CDR3 runs to 13 residues. V was pared by 5 bases and J by 5 bases, with 11 bases between. In germline, CDR1 is SGHAT, CDR2 FQNNGV. The CDR3 DNA reads TGTGCCAGCAGCCCTCGACTCGGAGATACGCAGTATTTT. The encoded protein is CASSPRLGDTQYF.

The chain recombines TRBV5-1 with TRBJ1-2; TRBD1 aligns across 9 bases. CDR3 size: 17 residues. V gave up 3 bases and J gave up 3 bases; unmatched junction bases: 12. Germline assignment: CDR1 SGHRS and CDR2 YFSETQ. The CDR3, as DNA: TGCGCCAGCAGCTGGAACAATTTACAGGGGGCGGACTATGGCTACACCTTC. Its translation is CASSWNNLQGADYGYTF.

The chain employs TRBV4-3 and TRBJ1-2; TRBD1 aligns across 7 bases. CDR3 length: 15 residues. The junction had 4 bases not matched to a gene; V was cut back by 1 base and J by 2 bases. Germline V gene lookup returns CDR1 LGHNA and CDR2 YSLEER. CDR3 amino acids: CASSQVLQGNYGYTF. Here the CDR3 DNA reads TGCGCCAGCAGCCAAGTACTACAGGGGAACTATGGCTACACCTTC.

The gene calls are TRBV7-2 and TRBJ1-5, with 9 positions matching TRBD1. Germline assignment: CDR1 SGHTA and CDR2 FQGNSA. The CDR3 totals 13 residues. V was pared by 5 bases and J by 6 bases, with 2 bases of the junction left unmatched. The CDR3 spells CASSRDRVQPQHF. For the CDR3, the DNA is TGTGCCAGCAGCCGGGACAGGGTTCAGCCCCAGCATTTT.

This clonotype was detected a few times. The chain uses TRBV20-1 and TRBJ1-4, with unresolved D. The CDR3 spans 14 residues. The V end was cut by 3 bases, the J end by 4 bases, with 12 bases between. Germline V lookup: CDR1 DFQATT, CDR2 SNEGSKA (reference sequence). The CDR3 reads CSASWAGLNEKLFF. The CDR3 bases are TGCAGTGCTAGTTGGGCAGGTCTTAATGAAAAACTGTTTTTT.

The genes are TRBV5-1 and TRBJ2-5; TRBD2 agrees at 7 bases. CDR3 length: 15 amino acids. V trimming: 4 bases; J trimming: 2 bases; junction bases outside the gene matches: 8. CDR1 is SGHRS and CDR2 is YFSETQ in the germline V gene. CDR3 nucleotides: TGCGCCAGCAGCCCCGGGACTATGTCACAAGAGACCCAGTACTTC. Amino acids: CASSPGTMSQETQYF.

This chain joins TRBV9 and TRBJ2-4; 9 bases line up with TRBD2. The CDR3 is 14 amino acids. CDR1 SGDLS and CDR2 YYNGEE come from the germline V gene. Trimming at V came to 4 bases and at J to 8 bases, leaving 7 bases not matched to a gene. This chain's CDR3 is CASSSSGGTDIQYF. The CDR3 DNA reads as TGTGCCAGCAGCAGTAGCGGGGGAACAGACATTCAGTACTTC.

V usage is TRBV2 and J usage is TRBJ1-2; D not resolved. V was cut by 3 bases and J by 9 bases, with 17 bases left in between. This CDR3 has 14 amino acids. CDR1 and CDR2 from the germline V gene are SNHLY and FYNNEI. In DNA form, the CDR3 reads TGTGCCAGCAGTGAGGTCTTGGGGAAGAGTCGCTACACCTTC. This codes for CASSEVLGKSRYTF.

This clonotype occurred a few times. The CDR3 nucleotides are TGTGCCAGCAGCACAGCAGCGGAGGGCAATGAGCAGTTCTTC. Its translation: CASSTAAEGNEQFF. The V and J genes are TRBV7-6 and TRBJ2-1, with D possibly TRBD2 on 6 matching bases. Germline lookup yields CDR1 SGHVS and CDR2 FNYEAQ. The CDR3 has 14 residues. V lost 5 bases, J lost 6 bases, and 14 bases lay in between.

This clonotype came up a few times. The chain combines TRBV7-9 with TRBJ2-7; no clear D gene. The CDR3 has 12 amino acids. Trimming took 5 bases from V and 6 from J, leaving 11 bases between them. Looked up from germline, CDR1 is SEHNR and CDR2 is FQNEAQ (reference sequence). The CDR3 DNA reads as TGTGCCAGCAGCCGAGAAGTAGGCGAGCAGTACTTC. Residues: CASSREVGEQYF.

CDR3 in amino acids: CAIIRGPESMNTEAFF. The CDR3 region has the DNA TGTGCCATCATAAGGGGGCCCGAGAGTATGAACACTGAAGCTTTCTTT. The chain combines TRBV10-3 with TRBJ1-1; TRBD1 aligns across 7 bases. V lost 7 bases and J lost 0; bases outside the gene matches: 11. Germline V gives CDR1 ENHRY, CDR2 SYGVKD. The CDR3 consists of 16 residues.

This chain joins TRBV7-9 and TRBJ1-2; D unresolved. Germline V gives CDR1 SEHNR, CDR2 FQNEAQ (reference sequence). Trimming stripped 5 bases from V and 0 bases from J, with 10 bases between. This CDR3 spans 14 amino acids. The CDR3 coding sequence is TGTGCCAGCAGCGCAGCCAGGACTAACTATGGCTACACCTTC. Its protein is CASSAARTNYGYTF.

The V gene is TRBV30, the J gene TRBJ2-2, with a tentative D call TRBD1 (5 bases). The V and J ends lost 3 bases and 5 bases respectively, with 10 bases between them. The CDR3 length is 13 residues. Germline values: CDR1 GTSNPN, CDR2 SVGIG (reference sequence). CDR3 coding DNA: TGTGCCTGGAGGAAAGGGGAAACCGGGGAGCTGTTTTTT. Translation gives CAWRKGETGELFF.

This clonotype is termed large. V and J are TRBV15 and TRBJ2-2; TRBD2 aligns across 8 bases. J was trimmed by 6 bases and V by 0 bases; bases with no gene match: 3. Germline V gives CDR1 LNHNV, CDR2 YYDKDF (reference sequence). The CDR3 has 15 amino acids. This chain's CDR3 is CATSRDTGGPGELFF. DNA for the CDR3: TGTGCCACCAGCAGAGATACGGGGGGGCCCGGGGAGCTGTTTTTT.

The chain couples TRBV6-2 or TRBV6-3 to TRBJ1-5; 7 bases fit TRBD1. Germline V gene sequence: CDR1 MNHEY, CDR2 SVGEGT. This CDR3 has 15 amino acids. V trimming: 6 bases; J trimming: 4 bases; junction bases outside the gene matches: 9. The CDR3: CASSNGRQGNQPQHF. The CDR3 region has the DNA TGTGCCAGCAGCAACGGTCGACAGGGAAATCAGCCCCAGCATTTT.

This chain uses TRBV28 with TRBJ1-2; D may be TRBD1 (6 bases). Trimming removed 6 bases from V and 0 bases from J, with 11 bases in between. Germline V CDR1 and CDR2: MDHEN, SYDVKM. The CDR3 is 14 amino acids. The CDR3 region has the DNA TGTGCCAGCAGCCAGGGACAAGCTAACTATGGCTACACCTTC. Amino acid sequence: CASSQGQANYGYTF.

V and J are TRBV3-1 and TRBJ2-3; D gene unclear. V was cut by 0 bases and J by 6 bases, with 13 bases left in between. Germline-derived CDR1 and CDR2 are LGHDT and YNNKEL (reference sequence). This CDR3 has 15 residues. The CDR3 reads CASSQDSKAPDTQYF. The CDR3, as DNA: TGTGCCAGCAGCCAAGATTCGAAGGCTCCCGATACGCAGTATTTT.